Listed here are 32 T cell receptor beta chains from one sample, sequenced in a study of regulatory T cells in long-lasting Graves disease (dated by TCRdb to about 2021). The intended sense of this specimen's time point label: newly diagnosed GD, antithyroid drugs for less than 3 months. RNA was extracted from PBMCs in TRIzol for both TCR sequencing and RNA sequencing. The protocol used for the library was multiplex PCR. Instrument used: Illumina HiSeq 4000. CDR3 regions were amplified by Arm-PCR with iRepertoire HTBI primers to construct TCR beta libraries. TCRdb cleaned the public reads at Q25 with fastp, built clones with MiXCR and kept in-frame beta chains. Rows are combined by CDR3 protein, so each entry shows the most common genes and DNA. The sample table contains approximately 400,000 distinct CDR3 sequences; only one count was recorded for about 12% of them. The ten largest clones capture approximately 17% of the sample.

These data also featured in a second study, about T cells in Graves' hyperthyroidism and ophthalmopathy.

The specimen comprised peripheral blood mononuclear cells (PBMCs), sampled at new diagnosis, from a patient treated with antithyroid drugs. Every receptor here comes from a woman aged 18 to 35 with Graves disease. Donor details come from another sample of the same person, matched by shared clones.

This clonotype has a count of ten or more. V and J are TRBV6-2 or TRBV6-3 and TRBJ2-1; D call uncertain. V was clipped by 6 bases and J by 4 bases, with 7 bases between them. Germline CDR1 MNHEY, CDR2 SVGEGT. The CDR3 runs 12 residues. As DNA, the CDR3 is TGTGCCAGCAGCGAACCTTACAATGAGCAGTTCTTC. Residues: CASSEPYNEQFF.

The sample holds many counts of this clonotype. V gene TRBV6-1 combines with J gene TRBJ2-7; D perhaps matches TRBD2 (6 bases). CDR1 MNHNS and CDR2 SASEGT come from the germline V gene. V lost 7 bases and J lost 0, with 16 bases in between. The CDR3 spans 15 residues. In nucleotides, the CDR3 is TGTGCCAGCACGTTGGCGGGACGGAGCTCCTACGAGCAGTACGTC. This encodes CASTLAGRSSYEQYV.

This clonotype was seen a handful of times. The chain recombines TRBV29-1 with TRBJ1-5, with D perhaps TRBD1 (5 bases). Per germline, CDR1 SQVTM and CDR2 ANQGSEA. The CDR3 has 16 amino acids. V shed 8 bases and J shed 3 bases, with 23 bases lying between them. The CDR3 spells CSLPAMGPVDNQPQHF. The DNA for the CDR3 is TGCAGCCTACCGGCCATGGGACCGGTAGACAATCAGCCCCAGCATTTT. Looking up the rest from reference TRBV29-1 and TRBJ1-5 gives the full variable domain: SAVISQKPSRDICQRGTSLTIQCQVDSQVTMMFWYRQQPGQSLTLIATANQGSEATYESGFVIDKFPISRPNLTFSTLTVSNMSPEDSSIYLCSLPAMGPVDNQPQHFGDGTRLSIL.

This chain joins TRBV19 and TRBJ2-7; D ambiguous. CDR3 length: 14 residues. Trimming shortened V by 3 bases and J by 2 bases, and 11 bases separated the two germline ends. Per germline, CDR1 LNHDA and CDR2 SQIVND (reference sequence). Written as DNA, the CDR3 is TGTGCCAGTAGTATGCCGTCAGACACCTACGAGCAGTACTTC. Residues: CASSMPSDTYEQYF.

This clonotype has at least ten counts. The rearrangement joins TRBV2 to TRBJ2-5, with TRBD1 matching over 8 bases. Germline CDR1 is SNHLY and CDR2 is FYNNEI. CDR3 length equals 13 residues. V lost 4 bases, J lost 4 bases, and 2 bases stayed unmatched. CDR3 in DNA: TGTGCCAGCAGTGGGACAGGGAGAGAGACCCAGTACTTC. Translating it yields CASSGTGRETQYF.

This clonotype has ten or more counts. The rearrangement uses TRBV28 and TRBJ1-1; 7 bases map to TRBD1. Trimming took 3 bases from V and 7 from J; bases not matched to a gene: 11. The CDR3 has 15 amino acids. CDR1 is MDHEN, CDR2 SYDVKM, per germline. The CDR3 region has the DNA TGTGCCAGCAGTTTGTTGGGTGGGACAGCGCTTGAAGCTTTCTTT. Translation: CASSLLGGTALEAFF.

V usage is TRBV7-2 and J usage is TRBJ2-3; 8 bases agree with TRBD2. This CDR3 comprises 15 residues. Germline V gene lookup returns CDR1 SGHTA and CDR2 FQGNSA. Trimming removed 5 bases from V and 2 bases from J; junction bases left unmatched: 6. The CDR3 DNA follows: TGTGCCAGCAGCCGGGAGGGCCGGGACACAGATACGCAGTATTTT. Translation gives CASSREGRDTDTQYF.

This clonotype appeared a few times. The chain employs TRBV5-6 and TRBJ2-2; the D gene is possibly TRBD2 (6 bases). CDR3 length: 14 amino acids. Germline values: CDR1 SGHDT, CDR2 YYEEEE. Trimming left V 2 bases short and J 4 bases short, with 9 bases between. Written as DNA, the CDR3 is TGTGCCAGCAGCTTCGTGGGGGGCACCGGGGAGCTGTTTTTT. Translation gives CASSFVGGTGELFF.

This clonotype was recorded at least ten times. This rearrangement joins TRBV29-1 to TRBJ1-3, with no clear D. This CDR3 region has 13 residues. Trimming took 6 bases from V and 0 from J, leaving 9 bases between them. CDR1 is SQVTM, CDR2 ANQGSEA, per germline. The CDR3 bases are TGCAGCGTGGGTGTCTCCTCTGGAAACACCATATATTTT. Translation: CSVGVSSGNTIYF.

V gene TRBV7-2 combines with J gene TRBJ2-4; a weak D match, TRBD2 (6 bases). The CDR3 totals 18 residues. V shed 4 bases and J shed 0 bases, with 19 bases lying between them. Germline V gene sequence: CDR1 SGHTA, CDR2 FQGNSA. CDR3 DNA sequence: TGTGCCAGCAGCTCAGGGAGTATAGCGGCACTAGCCAAAAACATTCAGTACTTC. Translated, it gives CASSSGSIAALAKNIQYF.

To note about this clonotype: This may be a read error: a much more frequent sequence differs by one nucleotide. The chain carries TRBV30 and TRBJ2-1; D call uncertain. This CDR3 has 11 amino acids. Germline assignment: CDR1 GTSNPN and CDR2 SVGIG (reference sequence). V dropped 2 bases and J dropped 9 bases, with 8 bases sitting between them. The CDR3 coding sequence is TGTGCCTGGAGTTTTACCAGTGAGCAGTTCTTC. Translated, it gives CAWSFTSEQFF.

This clonotype was found many times. V is TRBV7-2 and J is TRBJ2-2, with D perhaps matching TRBD1 (6 bases). The CDR3 has 17 residues. CDR1 and CDR2 (germline): SGHTA, FQGNSA. The germline V and J ends were trimmed by 4 bases and 3 bases, with 18 bases remaining between them. The CDR3 DNA sequence: TGTGCCAGCAGCTCAGACAGGCCGCTCACGGACACCGGGGAGCTGTTTTTT. Translation gives CASSSDRPLTDTGELFF.

In its sample, this clonotype was seen many times. The J gene is TRBJ2-1, the V gene TRBV7-2; possibly TRBD1 for D (5 bases). The CDR3 extends over 16 amino acids. The germline CDR1 and CDR2 sequences are SGHTA and FQGNSA. V was pared by 3 bases and J by 2 bases, with 14 bases between. The CDR3 loop is CASSFRGRPTYNEQFF. CDR3 in DNA: TGTGCCAGCAGCTTTAGGGGCAGGCCGACCTACAATGAGCAGTTCTTC.

Comments on this clonotype: A much larger clone differs by one base, so this may be a read error. The chain combines TRBV28 with TRBJ2-7; D uncertain. V lost 6 bases and J 0 bases, leaving 3 bases between the germline ends. The CDR3 is made up of 11 amino acids. Germline values: CDR1 MDHEN, CDR2 SYDVKM. The CDR3, as DNA: TGTGCCAGCAGGACCTCCTACGAGCAGTACTTC. It translates to CASRTSYEQYF.

This clonotype showed up just a few times. The chain couples TRBV5-5 to TRBJ2-5; D is unresolved. The germline CDR1 and CDR2 sequences are SGHKS and YYEKEE (reference sequence). This CDR3 is 14 amino acids long. The V and J ends lost 4 bases and 0 bases respectively, with 10 bases between them. CDR3 sequence (DNA): TGTGCCAGCAGCACCCCGGTTTACCAAGAGACCCAGTACTTC. Residues: CASSTPVYQETQYF.

This clonotype was detected many times. The chain uses TRBV20-1 and TRBJ1-2, with D maybe TRBD1 (5 bases). The CDR3 contains 15 residues. V lost 4 bases, J lost 0 bases, and 15 bases lay in between. The germline gives CDR1 DFQATT, CDR2 SNEGSKA (reference sequence). CDR3 in amino acids: CSANHAGRSNYGYTF. CDR3 coding DNA: TGCAGTGCTAACCACGCAGGGCGGTCTAACTATGGCTACACCTTC.

This clonotype was detected many times. The rearrangement links TRBV5-1 to TRBJ2-2; 9 bases map to TRBD1. The CDR3 has 16 residues. V lost 4 bases and J lost 1; bases outside the gene matches: 5. The V gene's germline CDR1 is SGHRS and CDR2 YFSETQ. In DNA, the CDR3 is TGCGCCAGCAGCGAAGGGGACAGGGAGAACACCGGGGAGCTGTTTTTT. Translating it yields CASSEGDRENTGELFF.

This clonotype was counted ten times or more. The chain couples TRBV7-2 to TRBJ2-4; no clear D gene. The V end lost 4 bases, the J end lost 3 bases, and 4 bases lay between the germline ends. The length of the CDR3 is 12 residues. In germline, CDR1 is SGHTA, CDR2 FQGNSA. The CDR3 DNA is TGTGCCAGCAGCTCTGACAAAAACATTCAGTACTTC. Translating gives CASSSDKNIQYF.

The gene calls are TRBV6-1 and TRBJ1-6; 10 nucleotides align to TRBD1. This CDR3 comprises 19 residues. The junction had 18 bases not matched to a gene; V was cut back by 6 bases and J by 7 bases. Germline CDR1 reads MNHNS; CDR2 reads SASEGT. The DNA of the CDR3 is TGTGCCAGCAGCCGAAAGGGACTCCACCCGGGACAGGGGAATTCACCCCTCCACTTT. It is translated as CASSRKGLHPGQGNSPLHF.

This clonotype showed up many times. The chain couples TRBV2 to TRBJ2-1, with D possibly TRBD2 on 6 matching bases. The CDR3 extends over 13 amino acids. Trimming removed 6 bases from V and 2 bases from J, with 8 bases in between. Germline CDR1 is SNHLY and CDR2 is FYNNEI. The CDR3: CASRVAAYNEQFF. The CDR3 DNA is TGTGCCAGCAGGGTAGCGGCCTACAATGAGCAGTTCTTC.

This clonotype appeared many times. This chain links TRBV7-6 with TRBJ1-1; D unresolved. Deletions cut 1 base from V and 6 bases from J, with 15 bases between. This CDR3 is built from 15 residues. Per germline, CDR1 SGHVS and CDR2 FNYEAQ. In DNA form, the CDR3 reads TGTGCCAGCAGCTTAGATGGGTCCCTGGGCGCTGAAGCTTTCTTT. Translated: CASSLDGSLGAEAFF.

This clonotype was recorded at least ten times. The J gene is TRBJ1-5, the V gene TRBV24-1, with unresolved D. V was trimmed by 4 bases and J by 5 bases, leaving 14 bases between them. CDR1 is KGHDR and CDR2 is SFDVKD in the germline V gene. CDR3 length: 15 residues. In nucleotides, the CDR3 is TGTGCCACCAGTGACCCCGGCCGGGGAGATCAGCCCCAGCATTTT. Its translation is CATSDPGRGDQPQHF.

This clonotype was counted ten times or more. V gene TRBV20-1 combines with J gene TRBJ2-1; the match to TRBD1 covers 8 bases. This CDR3 contains 13 residues. CDR1 and CDR2 from the germline V gene are DFQATT and SNEGSKA (reference sequence). The V segment lost 5 bases and the J segment 8 bases; nucleotides outside the gene matches: 8. In DNA, the CDR3 is TGCAGTGCTGAGAGGACAGGGTTCGATGAGCAGTTCTTC. It codes for CSAERTGFDEQFF.

The rearrangement joins TRBV7-3 to TRBJ2-2; no clear D. Germline V CDR1 and CDR2: SGHTA, FQGTGA. V lost 3 bases to trimming and J lost 5 bases, with 16 bases between them. The CDR3 covers 16 residues. The CDR3 DNA is TGTGCCAGCAGCTTCTGGGCAAAAGGGTCAACCGGGGAGCTGTTTTTT. Protein sequence: CASSFWAKGSTGELFF.

Here the CDR3 reads CASSYGTKYEQYF. Written as DNA, the CDR3 is TGTGCCAGCAGTTACGGGACAAAATACGAGCAGTACTTC. This chain links TRBV6-5 with TRBJ2-7; TRBD1 might be the D (6 bases). Per germline, CDR1 MNHEY and CDR2 SVGAGI. The ends were cut back, 2 bases at V and 4 bases at J, with 9 bases in the middle. The CDR3 is 13 residues long.

This clonotype was seen repeatedly, ten times or more. CDR3 region: CAGKPSGRLNEQFF. The CDR3 nucleotides read TGTGCCGGCAAACCTAGCGGGAGATTGAATGAGCAGTTCTTC. The chain combines TRBV6-1 with TRBJ2-1, with TRBD2 matching 10 bases. The ends lost 11 bases at V and 7 bases at J; junction bases unmatched: 11. Germline CDR1 MNHNS, CDR2 SASEGT. The CDR3 runs 14 residues.

The chain links TRBV5-4 to TRBJ2-6, with TRBD1 matching 7 bases. The CDR3 totals 18 residues. The germline CDR1 and CDR2 sequences are SGHNT and YYREEE (reference sequence). V shed 2 bases, J shed 0 bases, and the junction held 8 bases outside the gene matches. CDR3 sequence reads: CASSLRTGAASGANVLTF. The CDR3 DNA follows: TGTGCCAGCAGCTTAAGGACAGGCGCCGCCTCTGGGGCCAACGTCCTGACTTTC.

On this clonotype itself: With a much larger clone just one base away, this may be a read error. V and J are TRBV7-6 and TRBJ1-1; 10 bases agree with TRBD1. The CDR3 loop spans 17 amino acids. In germline, CDR1 is SGHVS, CDR2 FNYEAQ. CDR3 region: CANSGQGGLALNTEAFF. The CDR3 bases are TGTGCCAACAGCGGACAGGGGGGATTAGCCTTGAACACTGAAGCTTTCTTT.

This clonotype was picked up many times. V usage is TRBV7-9 and J usage is TRBJ1-2; D call uncertain. The germline V gene encodes CDR1 SEHNR and CDR2 FQNEAQ (reference sequence). CDR3 length: 13 amino acids. With 3 bases removed from V and 5 bases from J, the gap between germline ends came to 10 bases. The CDR3 here is CASSLNPLYGYTF. CDR3 nucleotides: TGTGCCAGCAGCTTGAACCCCCTATATGGCTACACCTTC. Complete variable domain (other parts from reference TRBV7-9 and TRBJ1-2): DTGVSQNPRHKITKRGQNVTFRCDPISEHNRLYWYRQTLGQGPEFLTYFQNEAQLEKSRLLSDRFSAERPKGSFSTLEIQRTEQGDSAMYLCASSLNPLYGYTFGSGTRLTVV.

This clonotype was observed many times. This chain connects TRBV30 to TRBJ1-2; TRBD1 agrees at 9 bases. The CDR3 is 16 amino acids. Germline CDR1 and CDR2: GTSNPN and SVGIG (reference sequence). The V gene end was trimmed by 1 base and the J gene end by 3 bases; junction bases not matched to a gene: 9. CDR3 protein: CAWSGTGELGDYGYTF. CDR3 bases: TGTGCCTGGAGTGGGACAGGGGAGCTCGGTGACTATGGCTACACCTTC.

At least ten counts were recorded for this clonotype. The chain couples TRBV20-1 to TRBJ2-7; TRBD1 matches 8 bases. The V gene end was trimmed by 2 bases and the J gene end by 3 bases; junction bases not matched to a gene: 3. In germline, CDR1 is DFQATT, CDR2 SNEGSKA (reference sequence). The CDR3 loop spans 13 amino acids. CDR3 DNA sequence: TGCAGTGCTAGAAGACAGGGGAGCTACGAGCAGTACTTC. This encodes CSARRQGSYEQYF.

The V and J genes are TRBV19 and TRBJ2-5; 8 nucleotides match TRBD2. Trimming cost V 5 bases and J 7 bases; bases outside gene matches: 9. Germline-derived CDR1 and CDR2 are LNHDA and SQIVND (reference sequence). This CDR3 has 14 amino acids. This CDR3 reads CASSPGLARGTQYF. The CDR3 nucleotides are TGTGCCAGTAGTCCCGGACTAGCCCGAGGGACCCAGTACTTC.